This T cell receptor (beta chain) was profiled in a study of early T cells in non-severe SARS-CoV-2 infection. Attached unique molecular identifiers marked individual cDNA molecules. TCRdb fed the 5' RACE reads into MiXCR, producing one record per CDR3 protein. The sample holds 25,000 or so distinct CDR3 sequences, 4.5% to 7% seen once. This clonotype has a count of ten or more. In germline, CDR1 is SGHTA, CDR2 FQGNSA. V was pared by 5 bases and J by 6 bases, with 11 bases between. The CDR3 totals 14 residues. This TCR derives from an adult who was a healthcare worker with PCR-confirmed SARS-CoV-2 infection or an uninfected control (not recorded which). The chain carries TRBV7-2 and TRBJ1-6, with no clear D. Sequencing was carried out using whole blood. The CDR3 reads CASSPGPSNSPLHF. DNA of the CDR3: TGTGCCAGCAGCCCAGGACCGAGTAATTCACCCCTCCACTTT.